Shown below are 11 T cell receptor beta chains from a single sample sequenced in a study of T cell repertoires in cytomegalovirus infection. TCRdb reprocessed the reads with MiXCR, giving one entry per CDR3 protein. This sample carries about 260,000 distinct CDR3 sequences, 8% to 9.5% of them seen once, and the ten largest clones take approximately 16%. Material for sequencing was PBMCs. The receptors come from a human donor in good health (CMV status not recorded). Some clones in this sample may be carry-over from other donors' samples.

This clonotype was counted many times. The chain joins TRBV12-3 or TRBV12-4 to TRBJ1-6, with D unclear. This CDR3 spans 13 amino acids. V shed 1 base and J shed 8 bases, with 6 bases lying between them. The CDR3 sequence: CASSLVADSPLHF. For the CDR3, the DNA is TGTGCCAGCAGTTTAGTCGCGGATTCACCCCTCCACTTT.

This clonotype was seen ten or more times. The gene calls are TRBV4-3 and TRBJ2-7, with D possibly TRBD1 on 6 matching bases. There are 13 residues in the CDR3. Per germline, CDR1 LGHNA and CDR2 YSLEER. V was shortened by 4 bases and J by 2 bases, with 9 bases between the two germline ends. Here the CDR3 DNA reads TGCGCCAGCAGCCGGGACACCACCTACGAGCAGTACTTC. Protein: CASSRDTTYEQYF.

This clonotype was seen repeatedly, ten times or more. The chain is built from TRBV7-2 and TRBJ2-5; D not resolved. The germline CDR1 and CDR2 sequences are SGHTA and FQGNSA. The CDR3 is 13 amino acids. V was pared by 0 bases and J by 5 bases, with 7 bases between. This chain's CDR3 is CASSLARSETQYF. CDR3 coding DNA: TGTGCCAGCAGCTTAGCTAGAAGCGAGACCCAGTACTTC.

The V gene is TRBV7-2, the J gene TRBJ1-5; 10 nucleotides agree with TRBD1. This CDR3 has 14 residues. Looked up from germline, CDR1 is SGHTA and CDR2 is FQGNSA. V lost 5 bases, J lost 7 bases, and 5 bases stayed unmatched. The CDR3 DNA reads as TGTACCAGCAGCAGGGACAGGGGAGGACAGCCCCAGCATTTT. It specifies CTSSRDRGGQPQHF.

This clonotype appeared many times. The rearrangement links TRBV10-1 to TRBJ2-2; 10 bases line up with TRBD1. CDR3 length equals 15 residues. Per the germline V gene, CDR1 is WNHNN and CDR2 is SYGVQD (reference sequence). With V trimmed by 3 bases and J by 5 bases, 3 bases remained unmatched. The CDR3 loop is CASSDRTGGTGELFF. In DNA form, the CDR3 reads TGCGCCAGCAGTGATCGGACAGGGGGTACCGGGGAGCTGTTTTTT.

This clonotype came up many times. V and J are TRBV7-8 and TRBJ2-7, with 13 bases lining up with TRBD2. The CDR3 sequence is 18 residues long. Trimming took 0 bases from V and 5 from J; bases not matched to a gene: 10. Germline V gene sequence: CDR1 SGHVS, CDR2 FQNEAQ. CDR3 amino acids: CASSLASLAGGTGHEQYF. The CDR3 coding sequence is TGTGCCAGCAGCTTAGCGTCACTAGCGGGGGGGACGGGCCACGAGCAGTACTTC.

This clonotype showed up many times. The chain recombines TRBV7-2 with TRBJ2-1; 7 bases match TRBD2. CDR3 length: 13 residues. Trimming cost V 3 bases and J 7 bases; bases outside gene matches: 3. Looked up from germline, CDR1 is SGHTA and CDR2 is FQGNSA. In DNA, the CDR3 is TGTGCCAGCAGCTTTGATAGCGGGAATGAGCAGTTCTTC. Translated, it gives CASSFDSGNEQFF. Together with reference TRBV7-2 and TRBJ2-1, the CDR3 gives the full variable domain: GAGVSQSPSNKVTEKGKDVELRCDPISGHTALYWYRQSLGQGLEFLIYFQGNSAPDKSGLPSDRFSAERTGGSVSTLTIQRTQQEDSAVYLCASSFDSGNEQFFGPGTRLTVL.

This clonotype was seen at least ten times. CDR3 residues: CASSPQGQVGNQPQHF. CDR3 DNA: TGTGCCAGCAGTCCCCAAGGACAAGTGGGCAATCAGCCCCAGCATTTT. The V gene is TRBV12-3 or TRBV12-4, the J gene TRBJ1-5; possibly TRBD1 for D (5 bases). CDR3 length equals 16 residues. Trimming took off 5 bases at V and 2 bases at J, with 16 bases between the two ends.

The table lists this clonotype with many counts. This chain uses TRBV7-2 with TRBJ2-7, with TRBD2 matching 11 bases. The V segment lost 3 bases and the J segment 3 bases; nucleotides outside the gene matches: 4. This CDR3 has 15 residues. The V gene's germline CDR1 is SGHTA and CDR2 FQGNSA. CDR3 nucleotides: TGTGCCAGCAGCTTCACTAGCGGGGGAGTCTACGAGCAGTACTTC. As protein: CASSFTSGGVYEQYF. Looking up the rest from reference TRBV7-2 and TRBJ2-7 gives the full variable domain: GAGVSQSPSNKVTEKGKDVELRCDPISGHTALYWYRQSLGQGLEFLIYFQGNSAPDKSGLPSDRFSAERTGGSVSTLTIQRTQQEDSAVYLCASSFTSGGVYEQYFGPGTRLTVT.

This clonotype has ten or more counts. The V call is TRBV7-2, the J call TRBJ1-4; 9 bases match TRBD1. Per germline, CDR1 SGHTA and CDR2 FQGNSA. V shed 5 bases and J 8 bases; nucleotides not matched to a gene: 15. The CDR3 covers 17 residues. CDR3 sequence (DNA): TGTGCCAGCAGCCCTGGGACAGGGACGGCGGGGAGAGAAAAACTGTTTTTT. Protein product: CASSPGTGTAGREKLFF.

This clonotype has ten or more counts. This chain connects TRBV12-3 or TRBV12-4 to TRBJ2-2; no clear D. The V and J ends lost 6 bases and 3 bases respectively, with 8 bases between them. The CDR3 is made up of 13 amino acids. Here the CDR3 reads CASRTRDTGELFF. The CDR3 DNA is TGTGCCAGCAGAACACGTGACACCGGGGAGCTGTTTTTT.